The present T cell receptor beta chain was sequenced within a study of blood T cell repertoires in COVID-19. Germline CDR1 and CDR2: LNHDA and SQIVND (reference sequence). This CDR3 is built from 16 residues. The V and J ends lost 5 bases and 3 bases, in that order; junction bases with no gene match: 13. Here immunoSEQ multiplex PCR was the method, and the copy in TCRdb shows in-frame clones only, minus some. This sample carries approximately 36,000 clones, 65% to 75% of them seen once, and the ten largest clones take about 10%. The chain couples TRBV19 to TRBJ2-7, with 7 bases fitting TRBD1. This clonotype was sampled from a man in his sixties or seventies with COVID-19, enrolled during active disease. Sequencing was carried out using peripheral blood. CDR3 residues: CASSPTGTAHLYEQYF. CDR3 bases: TGTGCCAGTAGTCCCACCGGGACAGCTCATCTCTACGAGCAGTACTTC.